The rows below give T cell receptor beta chains drawn from one sample of a study of T cell responses to AZD1222 COVID-19 vaccine. Produced via immunoSEQ multiplex PCR; TCRdb's table is partial and in-frame only. The repertoire holds about 130,000 clones, with approximately 94% as singletons. Sequenced here: peripheral blood, sampled on day 0 of AZD1222 vaccination. The receptors were gathered from an adult in good health. Both conserved end residues are trimmed from each CDR3. The size of a clone is reported for some rows only, either as once, few or many, or as a class for expanded clones.

clone_size j_call v_call cdr3_length cdr3_aa
. TRBJ2-5 TRBV7-8 12 ASSQQGSRETQY
. TRBJ1-2 TRBV5-1 13 ASSLGDTLNYGYT
. TRBJ1-5 TRBV3-1/TRBV3-2 10 ASSSGDQPQH
. TRBJ2-1 TRBV28 13 ASRPAGQGYNEQF
. TRBJ2-7 TRBV29-1 11 SVGQTGVGEQY
once TRBJ2-1 TRBV28 15 ASSSRTSERSYNEQF
. TRBJ1-5 TRBV2 13 ASSETKVRGQPQH
. TRBJ1-3 TRBV20-1 11 SASRGTGNTIY
. TRBJ2-3 TRBV24-1 13 ATRTGQGATDTQY
. TRBJ2-5 TRBV24-1 11 ATRGTAQETQY
. TRBJ2-1 TRBV2 17 ASSVPGLAGGNMGNEQF
. TRBJ2-3 TRBV4-2 12 ASSNAGRTDTQY
. TRBJ1-6 TRBV9 12 ASRRGQGTSPLH
. TRBJ1-5 TRBV19 12 ASTPPGTVQPQH
. TRBJ2-3 TRBV11-2 12 ASSPRQLGDTQY
. TRBJ2-2 TRBV14 15 ASSLRSGTANTGELF
once TRBJ1-6 TRBV4-2 14 ASSQLSGVRGSPLH
. TRBJ2-1 TRBV5-1 15 ASSLGGGSGSRNEQF
. TRBJ2-1 TRBV7-3 10 ASSSRASGQF
. TRBJ1-3 TRBV24-1 10 ATRDDGNTIY
. TRBJ2-2 TRBV27 15 ASSLSSLAGVGGELF
. TRBJ2-7 TRBV19 11 ASSINRGYEQY
once TRBJ2-7 TRBV10-3 14 AISESGSGLSYEQY
. TRBJ2-7 TRBV28 13 ASSRYGQGAYEQY
. TRBJ2-1 TRBV6-5 10 ASSTGGREQF
. TRBJ2-7 TRBV6-5 11 ASGDTATHEQY
. TRBJ2-1 TRBV10-2 13 ASSEMGQGYNEQF
once TRBJ1-5 TRBV6-4 11 ASSEGQNQPQH
. TRBJ2-1 TRBV7-9 14 ASSFGGSDTYNEQF
. TRBJ1-3 TRBV7-2 13 ASSLAAGGIDTIY
once TRBJ1-5 TRBV28 10 ASRPSNQPQH
. TRBJ1-1 TRBV21-1 13 ASSKARFGGSEAF
. TRBJ2-1 TRBV7-3 13 ASSLIGDAYNEQF
. TRBJ2-7 TRBV5-4 12 ASSSPGENYEQY
. TRBJ1-2 TRBV7-8 14 ASSLVGPGISYGYT
. TRBJ1-2 TRBV19 10 ASIGDVGTEA
. TRBJ2-1 TRBV9 13 ASSLGLAGAGEQF
once TRBJ1-1 TRBV5-1 12 ASNLQDPTAEAF
. TRBJ2-7 TRBV7-9 14 ASSYSGGSSRFEQY
. TRBJ1-6 TRBV6-5 11 ASVGQYNSPLH
once TRBJ1-2 TRBV6-5 11 ASSAGTGVGYT
. TRBJ1-1 TRBV27 15 ASSSHTQRPSEGEAF
. TRBJ2-7 TRBV7-8 13 ASSPRGGYSYEQY
. TRBJ2-6 TRBV5-1 12 ASSLGSGANVLT
. TRBJ2-4 TRBV6-2/TRBV6-3 11 ASSTGVRDIQY
once TRBJ2-7 TRBV5-6 13 ASSLGPSHGYEQY
. TRBJ1-1 TRBV7-8 9 ASSLAAAAF
. TRBJ1-2 TRBV19 12 ASSIRVGFYGYT
few TRBJ2-7 TRBV3-1/TRBV3-2 11 ASSQAGVGEQY
. TRBJ2-1 TRBV5-1 13 ASSLATSGSDEQF
. TRBJ1-2 TRBV10-2 15 ASSDSGGGEANYGYT
once TRBJ1-5 TRBV6-6 14 ASSSRPLRGNQPQH
. TRBJ1-2 TRBV25-1 10 ASSAGVKGYT
. TRBJ1-3 TRBV6-6 18 ASSPSLIGGGLSSGNTIY